The entry that follows covers one TCR beta chain sequence. Antigen specificity is unknown. Germline V gene sequence: CDR1 LGHDT, CDR2 YNNKEL (reference sequence). There are 15 residues in the CDR3. Trimming took 3 bases from V and 9 from J; bases not matched to a gene: 4. The assay was immunoSEQ multiplex PCR, and TCRdb's table has in-frame clones only and misses some. The table has around 400,000 clones, 80% to 90% seen once. Treatment described: about 20 received Ad26.COV2.S at low or high dose, single or two shots; several received placebo; per-sample allocation not given. All samples were drawn on day 63, counting from the first vaccine or placebo injection. The sample is drawn from a study of Ad26.COV2.S vaccination and SARS-CoV-2 variants. Whole-study context: Intramuscular Ad26.COV2.S at 5x10^10 or 1x10^11 viral particles. Broader study findings: Marked by substantial breadth, spike-specific CD8+ and CD4+ T cell responses were reportedly seen after vaccination. Participants in the vaccine arm had higher spike-specific TCR breadth; placebo recipients had lower.

Sequenced material: peripheral blood, taken in a trial of Ad26.COV2.S vaccine versus placebo. This clonotype originated in a person aged 18-60 years who received the Ad26.COV2.S COVID-19 vaccine or a placebo. V gene TRBV3-1 (or the pseudogene TRBV3-2) combines with J gene TRBJ2-4; 14 bases are a match to TRBD2. The CDR3 spells CASSHGLAGGTIQYF. Written as DNA, the CDR3 is TGTGCCAGCAGCCACGGACTAGCGGGAGGAACCATTCAGTACTTC.